The 12 T cell receptor beta chains given below trace back to one sample, sequenced in a study of identifying expanded T cells in peripheral blood. Produced via immunoSEQ multiplex PCR; TCRdb's table is partial and in-frame only. The table includes more than 45,000 clones, approximately 89% detected once. The sequenced sample was blood. The source is a person aged 18 to 69 in good health.

The chain uses TRBV9 and TRBJ2-5; D not certain. CDR3 size: 13 residues. The V gene's germline CDR1 is SGDLS and CDR2 YYNGEE. Deletions cut 3 bases from V and 5 bases from J, with 11 bases between. The CDR3 DNA sequence: TGTGCCAGCAGCGCCCGGGCGAGGGAGACCCAGTACTTC. It codes for CASSARARETQYF.

This sequence joins TRBV6-1 and TRBJ2-1; 11 bases map to TRBD2. Germline V gene lookup returns CDR1 MNHNS and CDR2 SASEGT. Trimming at V came to 8 bases and at J to 4 bases, leaving 7 bases not matched to a gene. The CDR3 consists of 15 residues. CDR3 in DNA: TGTGCCAGCCGGGTTACTAGCGGGGGTTACAATGAGCAGTTCTTC. Encoded protein: CASRVTSGGYNEQFF.

The chain recombines TRBV19 with TRBJ1-1; D might be TRBD1 (6 bases). V was clipped by 3 bases and J by 7 bases, with 12 bases between them. The CDR3 runs 13 residues. CDR1 and CDR2 from the germline V gene are LNHDA and SQIVND (reference sequence). The CDR3 DNA sequence: TGTGCCAGTAGTATGGGTCAGGGGCTTGAAGCTTTCTTT. It yields the protein CASSMGQGLEAFF. Full variable domain (rest looked up from reference TRBV19 and TRBJ1-1): DGGITQSPKYLFRKEGQNVTLSCEQNLNHDAMYWYRQDPGQGLRLIYYSQIVNDFQKGDIAEGYSVSREKKESFPLTVTSAQKNPTAFYLCASSMGQGLEAFFGQGTRLTVV.

The chain couples TRBV19 to TRBJ2-4; the D gene is possibly TRBD2 (6 bases). Germline lookup yields CDR1 LNHDA and CDR2 SQIVND (reference sequence). Trimming stripped 3 bases from V and 10 bases from J, with 19 bases between. The length of the CDR3 is 15 residues. The CDR3 reads CASSIGGLEGTIQYF. CDR3 sequence (DNA): TGTGCCAGTAGTATCGGAGGCCTGGAGGGGACTATTCAGTACTTC.

The rearrangement uses TRBV5-4 and TRBJ1-1; TRBD1 agrees at 7 bases. CDR1 is SGHNT, CDR2 YYREEE, per germline (reference sequence). V shed 4 bases, J shed 1 base, and the junction held 4 bases outside the gene matches. The CDR3 covers 14 residues. The CDR3 DNA is TGTGCCAGCAGCCCGGGACAGAGGAACACTGAAGCTTTCTTT. This sequence encodes CASSPGQRNTEAFF.

CDR3 residues: CASSSSAGGPDTQYF. CDR3 in DNA: TGCGCCAGCAGCTCGTCAGCGGGAGGGCCAGATACGCAGTATTTT. This rearrangement joins TRBV5-1 to TRBJ2-3, with 10 bases that match TRBD2. The CDR3 covers 15 residues. Unmatched junction bases numbered 5, after V lost 3 bases and J lost 4 bases. CDR1 SGHRS and CDR2 YFSETQ come from the germline V gene.

The chain carries TRBV19 and TRBJ1-5, with 8 positions matching TRBD1. This CDR3 comprises 14 residues. Trimming cost V 7 bases and J 9 bases; bases outside gene matches: 11. Germline CDR1 is LNHDA and CDR2 is SQIVND (reference sequence). DNA of the CDR3: TGTGCCAGTACCGCCGGGACAGGCGGAGCGCCCCAGCATTTT. Encoded protein: CASTAGTGGAPQHF.

This clone has just one count. The chain uses TRBV5-6 and TRBJ1-1, with unresolved D. CDR1 and CDR2 (germline): SGHDT, YYEEEE. The CDR3 runs 11 residues. Trimming removed 6 bases from V and 4 bases from J, with 7 bases in between. The CDR3 is CASTLGTEAFF. CDR3 nucleotide sequence: TGTGCCAGCACCCTCGGCACTGAAGCTTTCTTT.

This clone came up once. V gene TRBV9 combines with J gene TRBJ2-2; D uncertain. The germline CDR1 and CDR2 sequences are SGDLS and YYNGEE. V lost 3 bases, J lost 0 bases, and 9 bases lay in between. The CDR3 is 15 residues long. The CDR3 is CASSARTTNTGELFF. Here the CDR3 DNA reads TGTGCCAGCAGCGCCAGGACGACGAACACCGGGGAGCTGTTTTTT.

This chain links TRBV11-2 with TRBJ1-2; D uncertain. This CDR3 is 15 amino acids long. Trimming cost V 4 bases and J 4 bases, with 16 bases left between them. Germline V gene data show CDR1 as SGHAT and CDR2 as FQNNGV. The CDR3: CASSSSKRDGYGYTF. The CDR3 DNA sequence: TGTGCCAGCAGCTCCTCCAAACGGGATGGCTATGGCTACACCTTC.

V and J are TRBV5-1 and TRBJ1-2; maybe TRBD1 (6 bases). The CDR3 is 17 residues long. CDR1 SGHRS and CDR2 YFSETQ come from the germline V gene. V lost 1 base to trimming and J lost 0 bases, with 16 bases between them. The CDR3 DNA reads as TGCGCCAGCAGCTTGTATCCCCTGGACAGCTCTAACTATGGCTACACCTTC. This codes for CASSLYPLDSSNYGYTF.

V and J are TRBV7-8 and TRBJ2-3, with D possibly TRBD2 on 5 matching bases. V was shortened by 8 bases and J by 4 bases, with 10 bases between the two germline ends. Germline CDR1 is SGHVS and CDR2 is FQNEAQ. CDR3 size: 12 residues. The CDR3 spells CASGMEADTQYF. As DNA, the CDR3 is TGTGCCAGCGGTATGGAGGCAGATACGCAGTATTTT.